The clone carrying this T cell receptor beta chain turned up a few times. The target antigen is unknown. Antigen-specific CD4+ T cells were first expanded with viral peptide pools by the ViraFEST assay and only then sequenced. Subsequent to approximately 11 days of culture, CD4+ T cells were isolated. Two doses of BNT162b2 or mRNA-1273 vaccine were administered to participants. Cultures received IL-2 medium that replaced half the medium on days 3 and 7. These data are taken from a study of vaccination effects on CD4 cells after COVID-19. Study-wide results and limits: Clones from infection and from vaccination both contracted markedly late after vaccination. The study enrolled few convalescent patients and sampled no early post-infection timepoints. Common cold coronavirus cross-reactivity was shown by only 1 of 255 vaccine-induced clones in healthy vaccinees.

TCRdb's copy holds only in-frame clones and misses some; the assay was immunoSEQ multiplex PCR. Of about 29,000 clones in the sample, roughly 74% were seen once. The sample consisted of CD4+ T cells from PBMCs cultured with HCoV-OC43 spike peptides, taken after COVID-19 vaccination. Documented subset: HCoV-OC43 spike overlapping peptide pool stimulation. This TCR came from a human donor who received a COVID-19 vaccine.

CDR3 DNA: TGCGCCAGCAGCTTGGGGTCCGGGATGGAGACTGAAGCTTTCTTT. Translation gives CASSLGSGMETEAFF. The chain employs TRBV5-1 and TRBJ1-1, with unresolved D. Germline-derived CDR1 and CDR2 are SGHRS and YFSETQ. This CDR3 spans 15 amino acids. V lost 0 bases and J lost 5, with 14 bases in between.